What follows describes a single T cell receptor beta chain. Its antigen is unidentified. This entry is derived from a study of T cell responses to AZD1222 COVID-19 vaccine. The overall study: Some second doses came at about 4 weeks and others at about 12 weeks; these were pooled. Study results and limitations: Spike-specific TCR breadth and depth went up after people got two AZD1222 doses.

The CDR3 extends over 12 amino acids. Per germline, CDR1 MNHNS and CDR2 SASEGT. V dropped 2 bases and J dropped 14 bases, with 10 bases sitting between them. Generated by immunoSEQ multiplex PCR, the TCRdb table keeps only in-frame clones and is missing some. The table has 100,000 or so clones, over 75% seen once. The rearrangement joins TRBV6-1 to TRBJ1-6; no clear D gene. The sequence was obtained from an adult in good health. Material: peripheral blood, obtained on day 0 of AZD1222 vaccination. As DNA, the CDR3 is TGTGCCAGCAGTGAAAGTGGGTACACCCTCCACTTT. Translating it yields CASSESGYTLHF.